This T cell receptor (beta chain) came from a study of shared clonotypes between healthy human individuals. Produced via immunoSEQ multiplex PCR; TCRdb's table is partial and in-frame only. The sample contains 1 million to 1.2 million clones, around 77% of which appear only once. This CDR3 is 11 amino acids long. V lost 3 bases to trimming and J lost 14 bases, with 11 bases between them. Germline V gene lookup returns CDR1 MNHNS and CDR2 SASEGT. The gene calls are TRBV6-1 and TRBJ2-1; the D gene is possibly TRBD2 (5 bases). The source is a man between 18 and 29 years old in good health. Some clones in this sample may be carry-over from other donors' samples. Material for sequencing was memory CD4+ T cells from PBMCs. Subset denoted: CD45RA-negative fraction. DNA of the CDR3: TGTGCCAGCAGTGAGTACGACGGGAAGTTCTTC. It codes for CASSEYDGKFF.